This TCR beta chain was identified during a study of blood T cells in healthy people across ages. Overall study findings and caveats: The recorded TCR beta diversity per million T cells decreased in a roughly linear manner with age.

Ten milliliters of peripheral blood were drawn from each donor into EDTA-treated tubes. PBMCs numbering at least 6 million were isolated per sample. The CDR3 is 13 residues long. Trimming shortened V by 2 bases and J by 8 bases, and 12 bases separated the two germline ends. A sample-barcoded 5' primer and a J-beta primer mix were used in a second PCR of roughly 7 to 11 cycles. Per sample, CDR3-containing paired-end reads numbered at least 2.5 million. TCRdb recomputed calls from the 5' RACE reads with MiXCR, one row per CDR3 protein. Here the sample spans about 1.7 million distinct CDR3 sequences, about 28% being singletons. This clonotype was found many times. Antigen: not known.

The clonotype comes from a woman in her twenties or thirties in good health. V and J are TRBV12-3 or TRBV12-4 and TRBJ1-2; D perhaps matches TRBD1 (5 bases). Source material: blood. The CDR3 DNA sequence: TGTGCCAGCAGTTTACTAGGGGTTGTAGGCTACACCTTC. This gives the protein CASSLLGVVGYTF.